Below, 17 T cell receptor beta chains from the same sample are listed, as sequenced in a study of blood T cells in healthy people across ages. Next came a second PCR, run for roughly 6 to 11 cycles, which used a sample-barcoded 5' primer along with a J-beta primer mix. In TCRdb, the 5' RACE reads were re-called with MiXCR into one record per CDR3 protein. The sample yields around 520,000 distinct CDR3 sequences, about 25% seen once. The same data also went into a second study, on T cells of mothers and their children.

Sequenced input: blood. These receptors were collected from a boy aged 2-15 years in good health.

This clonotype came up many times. CDR3 coding DNA: TGTGCCAGCGGAGGAGTAGGGGAGCTGTTTTTT. Amino acids: CASGGVGELFF. This chain joins TRBV6-5 and TRBJ2-2, with D perhaps matching TRBD2 (5 bases). CDR3 length equals 11 residues. Germline V CDR1 and CDR2: MNHEY, SVGAGI. Trimming shortened V by 8 bases and J by 8 bases, and 9 bases separated the two germline ends.

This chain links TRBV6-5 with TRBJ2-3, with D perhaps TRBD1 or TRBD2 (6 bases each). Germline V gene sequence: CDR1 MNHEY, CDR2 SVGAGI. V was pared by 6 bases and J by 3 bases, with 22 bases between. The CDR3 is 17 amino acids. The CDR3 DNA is TGTGCCAGCAGGGACCCAGGAGGGGGAGACGGAACAGATACGCAGTATTTT. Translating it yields CASRDPGGGDGTDTQYF.

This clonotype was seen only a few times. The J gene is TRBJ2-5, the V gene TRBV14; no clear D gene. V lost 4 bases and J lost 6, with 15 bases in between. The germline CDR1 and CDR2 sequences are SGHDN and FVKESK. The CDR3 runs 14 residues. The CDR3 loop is CASSRPPGWQTQYF. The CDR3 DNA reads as TGTGCCAGCAGCCGGCCGCCGGGTTGGCAGACCCAGTACTTC.

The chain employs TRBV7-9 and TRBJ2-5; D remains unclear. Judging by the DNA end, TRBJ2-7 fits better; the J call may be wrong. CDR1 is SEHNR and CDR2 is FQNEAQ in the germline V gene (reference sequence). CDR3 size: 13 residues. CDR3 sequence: CASRQDGYYEQYF. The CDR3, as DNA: TGTGCCAGCAGACAAGACGGCTACTACGAGCAGTACTTC.

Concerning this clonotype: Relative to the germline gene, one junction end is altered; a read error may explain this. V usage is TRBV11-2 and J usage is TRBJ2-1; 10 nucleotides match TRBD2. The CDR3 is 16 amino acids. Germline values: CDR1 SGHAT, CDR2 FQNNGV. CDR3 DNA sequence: TGTGCAAGCAGCTTCGGACTAGCGGTGGCCTACAATGAGCAGTTCTTC. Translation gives CASSFGLAVAYNEQFF.

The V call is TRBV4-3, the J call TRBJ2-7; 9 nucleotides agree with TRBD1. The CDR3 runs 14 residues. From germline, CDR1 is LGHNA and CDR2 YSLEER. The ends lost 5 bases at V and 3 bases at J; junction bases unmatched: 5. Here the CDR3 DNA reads TGCGCCAGCAGCGCAGCGGACAGGGGCTACGAGCAGTACTTC. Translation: CASSAADRGYEQYF.

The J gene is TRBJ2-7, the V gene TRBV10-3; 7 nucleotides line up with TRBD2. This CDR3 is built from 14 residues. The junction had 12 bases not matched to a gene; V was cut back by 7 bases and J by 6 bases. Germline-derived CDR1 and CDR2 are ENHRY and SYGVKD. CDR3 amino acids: CAITAGERPLEQYF. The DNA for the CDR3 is TGTGCCATCACGGCGGGGGAGCGGCCGCTCGAGCAGTACTTC.

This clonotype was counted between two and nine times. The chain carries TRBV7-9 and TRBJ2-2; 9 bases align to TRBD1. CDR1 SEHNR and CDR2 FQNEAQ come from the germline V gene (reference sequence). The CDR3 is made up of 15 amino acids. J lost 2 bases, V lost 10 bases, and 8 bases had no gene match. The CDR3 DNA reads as TGTGCCATAGAGGGACAGGGACTTAACACCGGGGAGCTGTTTTTT. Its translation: CAIEGQGLNTGELFF.

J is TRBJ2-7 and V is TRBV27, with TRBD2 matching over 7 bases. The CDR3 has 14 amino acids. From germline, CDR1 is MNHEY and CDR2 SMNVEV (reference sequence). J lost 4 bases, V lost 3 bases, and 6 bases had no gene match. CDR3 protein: CASSFGGGTYEQYF. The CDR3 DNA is TGTGCCAGCAGTTTTGGGGGGGGTACGTACGAGCAGTACTTC.

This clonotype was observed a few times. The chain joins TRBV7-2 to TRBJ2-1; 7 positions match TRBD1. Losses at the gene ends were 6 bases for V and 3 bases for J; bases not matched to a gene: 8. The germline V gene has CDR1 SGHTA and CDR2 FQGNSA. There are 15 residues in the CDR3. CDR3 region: CASRQTGTDYNEQFF. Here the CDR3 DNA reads TGTGCCAGCAGGCAAACCGGGACAGACTACAATGAGCAGTTCTTC.

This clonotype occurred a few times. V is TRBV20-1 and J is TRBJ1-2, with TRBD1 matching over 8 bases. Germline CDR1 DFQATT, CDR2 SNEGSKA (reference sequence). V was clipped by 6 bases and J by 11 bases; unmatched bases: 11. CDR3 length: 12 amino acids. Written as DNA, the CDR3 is TGCAGTGCCCCGGACAGGGTCTTGGGTTACACCTTC. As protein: CSAPDRVLGYTF.

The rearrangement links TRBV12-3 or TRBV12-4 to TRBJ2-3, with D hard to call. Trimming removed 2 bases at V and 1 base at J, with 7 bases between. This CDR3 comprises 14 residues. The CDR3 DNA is TGTGCCAGCAGTTTAATGCCCGGCACAGATACGCAGTATTTT. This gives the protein CASSLMPGTDTQYF.

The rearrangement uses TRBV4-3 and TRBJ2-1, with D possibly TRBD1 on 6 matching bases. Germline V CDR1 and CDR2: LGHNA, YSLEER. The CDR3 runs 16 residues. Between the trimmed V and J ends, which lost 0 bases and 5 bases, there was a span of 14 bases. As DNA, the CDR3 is TGCGCCAGCAGCCAAGAATTGATGGACAGCAACAATGAGCAGTTCTTC. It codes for CASSQELMDSNNEQFF.

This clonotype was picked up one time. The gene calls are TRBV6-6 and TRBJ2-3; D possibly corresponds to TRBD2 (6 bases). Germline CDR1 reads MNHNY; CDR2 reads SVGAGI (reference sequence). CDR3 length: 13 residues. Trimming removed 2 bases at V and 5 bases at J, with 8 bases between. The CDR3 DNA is TGTGCCAGCAGTTACAGGAGGGAAGATACGCAGTATTTT. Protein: CASSYRREDTQYF.

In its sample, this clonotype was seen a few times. CDR3 in DNA: TGTGCCACCAGCAGAGAGGGTAGCGGGGCTTCCTACGAGCAGTACTTC. Translating it yields CATSREGSGASYEQYF. The chain links TRBV15 to TRBJ2-7; 8 nucleotides line up with TRBD2. Trimming took 0 bases from V and 1 from J; bases not matched to a gene: 5. This CDR3 comprises 16 residues. Germline V gene sequence: CDR1 LNHNV, CDR2 YYDKDF (reference sequence).

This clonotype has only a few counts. For the CDR3, the DNA is TGCAGTGCTACCCCTAGTTTCGGCTACGAGCAGTACTTC. Protein sequence: CSATPSFGYEQYF. V and J are TRBV20-1 and TRBJ2-7, with D uncertain. CDR3 length equals 13 residues. Per germline, CDR1 DFQATT and CDR2 SNEGSKA (reference sequence). V shed 4 bases and J shed 3 bases, with 13 bases lying between them.

The CDR3, as DNA: TGTGCCAGCAATTCGGGACTAGGAATCTACGAGCAGTACTTC. This codes for CASNSGLGIYEQYF. The V call is TRBV2, the J call TRBJ2-7; 8 bases are a match to TRBD2. The length of the CDR3 is 14 residues. Looked up from germline, CDR1 is SNHLY and CDR2 is FYNNEI. V trimming: 7 bases; J trimming: 3 bases; junction bases outside the gene matches: 8.